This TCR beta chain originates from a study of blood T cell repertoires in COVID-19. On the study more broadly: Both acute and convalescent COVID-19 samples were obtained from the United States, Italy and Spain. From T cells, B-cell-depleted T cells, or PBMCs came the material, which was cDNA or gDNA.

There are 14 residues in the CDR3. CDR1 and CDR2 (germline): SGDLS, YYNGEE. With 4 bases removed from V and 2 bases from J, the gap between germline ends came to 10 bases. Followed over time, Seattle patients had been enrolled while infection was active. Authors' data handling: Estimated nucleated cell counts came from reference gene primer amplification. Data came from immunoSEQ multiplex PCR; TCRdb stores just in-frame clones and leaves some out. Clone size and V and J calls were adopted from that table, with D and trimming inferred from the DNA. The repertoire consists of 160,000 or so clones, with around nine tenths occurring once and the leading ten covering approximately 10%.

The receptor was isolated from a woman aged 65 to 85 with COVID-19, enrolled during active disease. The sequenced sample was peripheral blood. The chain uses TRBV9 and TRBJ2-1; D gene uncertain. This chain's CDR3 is CASSPILAYNEQFF. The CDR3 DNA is TGTGCCAGCAGCCCCATACTGGCCTACAATGAGCAGTTCTTC.